Detailed here is one T cell receptor (beta chain). It has no known antigen specificity. No per-base quality is available; no much larger clone lies one base away. This entry is derived from a study of human T cells and chemical hapten exposure (dated by TCRdb to about 2021). At the level of the whole study: For sensitization, 2% DPC in acetone was applied to a roughly 2 cm by roughly 2 cm area of upper inner arm skin. Patch testing was done on the upper back using Finn chambers containing 0.01% DPC, and results were scored after 6 days according to International Contact Dermatitis Research Group standards. This study followed changes in the peripheral blood TCR repertoire in vivo during primary and secondary sensitization of alopecia patients to the hapten diphenylcyclopropenone (DPC). Patients additionally received weekly therapeutic DPC doses to the scalp throughout the roughly 25-week study period. Most of the patients in the cohort were female, and the cohort covered alopecia areata with under or over 50% scalp involvement, alopecia totalis and alopecia universalis. Blood was sampled from patients pre-sensitization (week 0) and at 2, 6 and about 24 weeks after DPC sensitization. Blood for TCR sequencing was provided by twenty-nine alopecia patients at one to four time points (pre-sensitization, 2, 6 and 24 weeks). Libraries were combined into a pool for sequencing, and differences in TCR yield between samples came mainly from small differences in library volumes within the pool.

Reading the label with the study, this specimen's time point is: patch test 2, 6 weeks after DPC sensitization. This specimen's treatment or condition label, interpreted: therapeutic diphenylcyclopropenone sensitization with weekly scalp DPC. At every patch-test visit, the blood draw took place before the patch test was put on. To be eligible, patients had to be aged 18 to 70, diagnosed with alopecia and judged suitable for DPC therapy, while pregnant patients were excluded. Total RNA was isolated from unfractionated whole blood collected in Tempus Blood RNA tubes. Points the paper makes about the study in general: DPC sensitization did not change the number of TCRs with a frequency above 1 in 1000, and there was no evidence of changes in global repertoire structure. Patch test score was positively correlated with the number of PT1 expanded TCRs, with significance at thresholds 8, 16 and 32 but not at 4. Expanded TCRs formed significantly more large CDR3 similarity clusters than pre-sensitization or healthy control sets, consistent with antigen-driven responses. Repeated subsampling changed both the strength of the expansion versus patch-test correlation and the threshold at which that correlation became significant. Alopecia, a presumed autoimmune disease, was present in all patients, so the immune response of the patients might differ from that of healthy individuals.

Library prep was done by RACE. The sequencer was a NextSeq 500. Library preparation attached unique molecular identifiers to individual cDNA molecules for quantitative, reproducible TCR counting. Both TCR alpha and TCR beta chains were sequenced from each blood RNA sample. The paper's processing steps were these. The median number of TCRs per sample was some 100,000, ranging from about 23,224 to 700,000. The Decombinator software suite was used to annotate the V, J and CDR3 of the TCR reads. Every sample was subsampled to the same number of TCRs (28,000) for the PS versus PT1 abundance plots. Expanded TCRs were defined as absent before sensitization and observed at least eight times at the 2-week time point. In TCRdb, the public reads were trimmed at Q25 with fastp and aligned with MiXCR, with productive beta chains retained. All rows with the same CDR3 protein become a single entry with the most common DNA and genes. These V and J calls rely on TCRdb rather than the paper's analysis. Present in this sample are approximately 350,000 distinct CDR3 sequences, about 6.9% of which were seen just once. The ten largest clones capture around 5.6% of the sample.

Reading the germline V gene gives CDR1 MNHNS and CDR2 SASEGT. The germline ends are 8 bases apart after V is trimmed by 2 bases and J by 0 bases. The CDR3 covers 15 residues, taking in both the cysteine and the phenylalanine. Left in the record is the CDR3 DNA by itself, 45 bases read in frame from the first base. The rearranged segments are TRBV6-1 and TRBJ1-5; the D gene is unclear. This sample comprised whole blood, obtained in connection with sensitization to the hapten diphenylcyclopropenone (DPC). This TCR was recovered from a woman aged 18-29 years with alopecia areata. Some clones in this sample may be carry-over from other donors' samples. Here is the DNA: TGTGCCAGCAGTGAACCGGTTTATAGCAATCAGCCCCAGCATTTT. Its product reads: CASSEPVYSNQPQHF.